The TCR beta chain described here comes from a study of blood T cells in healthy people across ages. Losses at the gene ends were 8 bases for V and 2 bases for J; bases not matched to a gene: 3. Germline CDR1 SGHAT, CDR2 FQNNGV. The CDR3 contains 14 residues. For the second PCR, which ran for about 6 to 11 cycles, a sample-barcoded 5' primer and a J-beta primer mix were used. Via MiXCR, TCRdb re-called the 5' RACE reads, giving one row per CDR3 protein. The table lists 800,000 or so distinct CDR3 sequences, 55% to 65% of them singletons, with approximately 30% in the top ten. V gene TRBV11-2 combines with J gene TRBJ2-1; 10 bases fit TRBD2. Sequencing input: blood. This receptor was identified in a man aged 30-40 years in good health. This CDR3 is CASELAGAYNEQFF. CDR3 coding DNA: TGTGCCAGCGAGCTAGCGGGGGCCTACAATGAGCAGTTCTTC. Full variable domain (rest looked up from reference TRBV11-2 and TRBJ2-1): EAGVAQSPRYKIIEKRQSVAFWCNPISGHATLYWYQQILGQGPKLLIQFQNNGVVDDSQLPKDRFSAERLKGVDSTLKIQPAKLEDSAVYLCASELAGAYNEQFFGPGTRLTVL.